This entry is about one T cell receptor beta chain. The CDR3 spans 15 residues. In germline, CDR1 is SGHTA, CDR2 FQGTGA. Germline trimming cut 5 bases from V and 5 bases from J; bases unmatched to any gene: 5. Assay used: immunoSEQ multiplex PCR; TCRdb lists only in-frame clones, some missing. Of 140,000 or so clones in the sample, approximately 86% were seen once. The data were obtained in a study of blood T cell repertoires in COVID-19. The V call is TRBV7-3, the J call TRBJ2-5; 13 bases are shared with TRBD2. This TCR derives from a human donor in a cohort sampled during active COVID-19. The specimen was peripheral blood. The CDR3 bases are TGTGCCAGCAGCCTACTAGCGGGGGGGCTCGAGACCCAGTACTTC. Translation: CASSLLAGGLETQYF.